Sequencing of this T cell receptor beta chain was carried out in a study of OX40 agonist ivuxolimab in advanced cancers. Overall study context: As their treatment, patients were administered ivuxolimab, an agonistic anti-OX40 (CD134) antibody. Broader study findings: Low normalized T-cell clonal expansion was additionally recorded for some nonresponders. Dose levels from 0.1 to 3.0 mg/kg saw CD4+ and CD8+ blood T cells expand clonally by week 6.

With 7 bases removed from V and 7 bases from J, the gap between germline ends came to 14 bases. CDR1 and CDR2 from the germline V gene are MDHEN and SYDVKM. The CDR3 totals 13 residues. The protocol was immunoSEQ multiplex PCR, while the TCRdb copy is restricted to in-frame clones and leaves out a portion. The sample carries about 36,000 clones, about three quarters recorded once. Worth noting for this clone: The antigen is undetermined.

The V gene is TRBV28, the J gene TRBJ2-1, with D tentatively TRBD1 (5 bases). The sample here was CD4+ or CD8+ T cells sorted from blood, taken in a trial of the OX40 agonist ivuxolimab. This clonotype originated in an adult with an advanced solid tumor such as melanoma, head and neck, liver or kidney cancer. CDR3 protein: CASTLMAGNEQFF. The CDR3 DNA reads TGTGCCAGCACCTTGATGGCAGGGAATGAGCAGTTCTTC.